The 30 T cell receptor beta chains presented below share a single source sample, sequenced in a study of T cell responses to AZD1222 COVID-19 vaccine. TCRdb's copy holds only in-frame clones and misses some; the assay was immunoSEQ multiplex PCR. The sample shows roughly 170,000 clones, roughly nine tenths of them seen only once. Sequenced material: peripheral blood, taken on day 0 of AZD1222 vaccination. These receptors were collected from an adult in good health.

Only one count was recorded for this clone. The chain joins TRBV11-3 to TRBJ2-3; maybe TRBD1 (5 bases). The CDR3 has 15 amino acids. The germline CDR1 and CDR2 sequences are SGHNT and YENEEA. Trimming shortened V by 5 bases and J by 0 bases, and 12 bases separated the two germline ends. The CDR3 nucleotides are TGTGCCAGCAGCCTGACAGTTACTAGCACAGATACGCAGTATTTT. Translated, it gives CASSLTVTSTDTQYF.

The chain carries TRBV29-1 and TRBJ1-3; D is perhaps TRBD1 (5 bases). CDR3 size: 13 residues. The V and J ends lost 6 bases and 4 bases respectively, with 13 bases between them. Germline V lookup: CDR1 SQVTM, CDR2 ANQGSEA. The CDR3 protein is CSVMPREGNTIYF. CDR3 bases: TGCAGCGTCATGCCCAGGGAAGGAAACACCATATATTTT. Drawing the rest from reference TRBV29-1 and TRBJ1-3, the complete variable domain is SAVISQKPSRDICQRGTSLTIQCQVDSQVTMMFWYRQQPGQSLTLIATANQGSEATYESGFVIDKFPISRPNLTFSTLTVSNMSPEDSSIYLCSVMPREGNTIYFGEGSWLTVV.

Written as DNA, the CDR3 is TGTGCCAGTAGTCTAATGGGACGGACCTATAATTCACCCCTCCACTTT. Protein product: CASSLMGRTYNSPLHF. The chain links TRBV19 to TRBJ1-6; TRBD1 might be the D (5 bases). V dropped 5 bases and J dropped 2 bases, with 13 bases sitting between them. CDR1 is LNHDA, CDR2 SQIVND, per germline (reference sequence). The CDR3 runs to 16 residues. The full variable domain, its missing parts supplied by reference TRBV19 and TRBJ1-6, is DGGITQSPKYLFRKEGQNVTLSCEQNLNHDAMYWYRQDPGQGLRLIYYSQIVNDFQKGDIAEGYSVSREKKESFPLTVTSAQKNPTAFYLCASSLMGRTYNSPLHFGNGTRLTVT.

The V gene is TRBV5-1, the J gene TRBJ2-2, with 7 nucleotides matching TRBD2. The CDR3 has 14 residues. Germline loops: CDR1 SGHRS, CDR2 YFSETQ. With 7 bases clipped from V and 0 bases from J, the junction kept 3 bases outside the gene matches. DNA for the CDR3: TGCGCCAGCTTCGGGGGGACGAACACCGGGGAGCTGTTTTTT. It encodes CASFGGTNTGELFF. The whole variable domain, filled in from reference TRBV5-1 and TRBJ2-2, reads KAGVTQTPRYLIKTRGQQVTLSCSPISGHRSVSWYQQTPGQGLQFLFEYFSETQRNKGNFPGRFSGRQFSNSRSEMNVSTLELGDSALYLCASFGGTNTGELFFGEGSRLTVL.

This chain uses TRBV28 with TRBJ1-5; no reliable D call. The germline V gene encodes CDR1 MDHEN and CDR2 SYDVKM. Trimming removed 4 bases from V and 6 bases from J, with 16 bases in between. The CDR3 spans 15 residues. CDR3 DNA sequence: TGTGCCAGCAGTTCCCCGGACTTGTCAGGTCAGCCCCAGCATTTT. Its translation: CASSSPDLSGQPQHF.

This clone was counted a few times. The chain has TRBV7-2 and TRBJ1-1, with unresolved D. Between the trimmed V and J ends, which lost 2 bases and 4 bases, there was a span of 8 bases. CDR3 size: 13 residues. CDR1 is SGHTA, CDR2 FQGNSA, per germline. The CDR3 spells CASSLTLVTEAFF. CDR3 in DNA: TGTGCCAGCAGCTTAACTCTGGTCACTGAAGCTTTCTTT.

V usage is TRBV2 and J usage is TRBJ1-4; TRBD1 is a possible D gene (5 bases). The V end lost 8 bases, the J end lost 4 bases, and 14 bases lay between the germline ends. The CDR3 length is 14 residues. Germline loops: CDR1 SNHLY, CDR2 FYNNEI. The DNA of the CDR3 is TGTGCCAGCCTTCCGGGACGGTATAATGAAAAACTGTTTTTT. It codes for CASLPGRYNEKLFF.

V is TRBV6-5 and J is TRBJ1-2; 7 bases match TRBD1. Trimming removed 5 bases from V and 7 bases from J; junction bases left unmatched: 4. Germline CDR1 reads MNHEY; CDR2 reads SVGAGI. The CDR3 has 12 amino acids. CDR3 in amino acids: CASSTGTVGYTF. The DNA for the CDR3 is TGTGCCAGCAGTACCGGGACAGTTGGCTACACCTTC.

The gene calls are TRBV6-2 or TRBV6-3 and TRBJ1-5; D uncertain. The germline V gene has CDR1 MNHEY and CDR2 SVGEGT. V lost 4 bases, J lost 2 bases, and 9 bases lay in between. The CDR3 length is 14 residues. The CDR3 is CASSSRVGNQPQHF. CDR3 DNA sequence: TGTGCCAGCAGTTCCCGCGTAGGCAATCAGCCCCAGCATTTT.

The V gene is TRBV4-3, the J gene TRBJ2-5; 12 nucleotides align to TRBD2. CDR1 and CDR2 from the germline V gene are LGHNA and YSLEER. After removal of 3 bases from V and 5 bases from J, the junction contained 10 bases not matched to a gene. This CDR3 contains 17 residues. The CDR3 reads CASSHNLAGGPGETQYF. CDR3 coding DNA: TGCGCCAGCAGCCACAACCTAGCGGGAGGGCCGGGGGAGACCCAGTACTTC.

V and J are TRBV5-4 and TRBJ1-2, with 7 nucleotides matching TRBD1. The CDR3 loop spans 16 amino acids. The ends lost 4 bases at V and 0 bases at J; junction bases unmatched: 9. The germline CDR1 and CDR2 sequences are SGHNT and YYREEE (reference sequence). The CDR3 region has the DNA TGTGCCAGCAGCACGGAGGGACAGACAGCTAACTATGGCTACACCTTC. It translates to CASSTEGQTANYGYTF.

The chain recombines TRBV6-5 with TRBJ1-5, with TRBD1 identical over 7 bases. The V gene end was trimmed by 5 bases and the J gene end by 2 bases; junction bases not matched to a gene: 3. Germline V gene lookup returns CDR1 MNHEY and CDR2 SVGAGI. CDR3 length equals 14 residues. The CDR3 bases are TGTGCCAGCAGTCTAGGGACAGGCAATCAGCCCCAGCATTTT. Its translation is CASSLGTGNQPQHF.

CDR3 DNA: TGCGCCAGCAGCCTTGGCCCAGGGGAGGGTGAGCAGTTCTTC. Amino acids: CASSLGPGEGEQFF. The gene calls are TRBV5-1 and TRBJ2-1, with D maybe TRBD2 (7 bases). CDR1 and CDR2 from the germline V gene are SGHRS and YFSETQ. V was cut by 4 bases and J by 9 bases, with 17 bases left in between. The CDR3 is made up of 14 amino acids.

This chain uses TRBV28 with TRBJ1-5; 7 bases agree with TRBD1. Germline V CDR1 and CDR2: MDHEN, SYDVKM. V lost 3 bases, J lost 7 bases, and 6 bases stayed unmatched. The CDR3 is 14 amino acids. The CDR3 bases are TGTGCCAGCAGTTTGACAGGGTCTGAGCAGCCCCAGCATTTT. Translation: CASSLTGSEQPQHF.

This clone was counted a single time. The rearrangement uses TRBV7-9 and TRBJ1-4; D uncertain. V was trimmed by 0 bases and J by 5 bases, leaving 7 bases between them. Germline V gene sequence: CDR1 SEHNR, CDR2 FQNEAQ (reference sequence). The CDR3 has 14 residues. The CDR3 DNA reads TGTGCCAGCAGCTTAGCAGGAGCAAATGAAAAACTGTTTTTT. It yields the protein CASSLAGANEKLFF. The whole variable domain, remainder taken from reference TRBV7-9 and TRBJ1-4, is DTGVSQNPRHKITKRGQNVTFRCDPISEHNRLYWYRQTLGQGPEFLTYFQNEAQLEKSRLLSDRFSAERPKGSFSTLEIQRTEQGDSAMYLCASSLAGANEKLFFGSGTQLSVL.

The rearrangement joins TRBV6-1 to TRBJ2-1; no reliable D call. Germline V CDR1 and CDR2: MNHNS, SASEGT. CDR3 length: 17 residues. V lost 1 base to trimming and J lost 0 bases, with 13 bases between them. The CDR3 DNA is TGTGCCAGCAGTGAAGAGAGCAGGAGTATCTCCTACAATGAGCAGTTCTTC. It codes for CASSEESRSISYNEQFF.

This chain links TRBV30 with TRBJ2-2; D is ambiguous. Germline V lookup: CDR1 GTSNPN, CDR2 SVGIG (reference sequence). The CDR3 has 11 residues. The V and J ends lost 1 base and 16 bases respectively, with 13 bases between them. The CDR3 is CAWSENGNRFF. CDR3 bases: TGTGCCTGGAGTGAAAATGGGAATCGGTTTTTT.

The rearrangement uses TRBV27 and TRBJ1-6, with D unclear. The V gene's germline CDR1 is MNHEY and CDR2 SMNVEV (reference sequence). The CDR3 covers 17 residues. V shed 6 bases and J shed 0 bases, with 15 bases lying between them. This CDR3 reads CASRAPSPSSYNSPLHF. For the CDR3, the DNA is TGTGCCAGCAGGGCTCCATCCCCAAGCTCCTATAATTCACCCCTCCACTTT.

This chain uses TRBV9 with TRBJ1-2; TRBD1 might be the D (5 bases). Germline loops: CDR1 SGDLS, CDR2 YYNGEE. The V end was cut by 5 bases, the J end by 3 bases, with 20 bases between. CDR3 length: 16 amino acids. CDR3 coding DNA: TGTGCCAGCAGATCACTGGGGGAGGGGCTCCACTATGGCTACACCTTC. Amino acids: CASRSLGEGLHYGYTF.

The chain links TRBV5-1 to TRBJ2-5; D may be TRBD1 or TRBD2 (5 bases each). V was cut by 4 bases and J by 1 base, with 17 bases left in between. The V gene's germline CDR1 is SGHRS and CDR2 YFSETQ. This CDR3 has 16 amino acids. The CDR3 loop reads CASSPLSGQAQETQYF. The DNA of the CDR3 is TGCGCCAGCAGCCCCCTTTCGGGGCAGGCCCAAGAGACCCAGTACTTC.

The chain carries TRBV19 and TRBJ2-5; no clear D. CDR1 and CDR2 from the germline V gene are LNHDA and SQIVND (reference sequence). V lost 6 bases and J 5 bases, leaving 19 bases between the germline ends. This CDR3 region has 15 residues. The CDR3 region is CASRAGSSVWETQYF. The CDR3, as DNA: TGTGCCAGTAGGGCCGGGTCGTCGGTGTGGGAGACCCAGTACTTC.

The chain links TRBV19 to TRBJ1-5; 10 bases align to TRBD1. V dropped 5 bases and J dropped 6; count of bases not matched to a gene: 4. Germline assignment: CDR1 LNHDA and CDR2 SQIVND (reference sequence). The CDR3 totals 14 residues. CDR3 coding DNA: TGTGCCAGTAGTGGGGACAGGGGCGGTCAGCCCCAGCATTTT. It is translated as CASSGDRGGQPQHF.

The chain employs TRBV19 and TRBJ2-7, with D perhaps matching TRBD2 (6 bases). With 5 bases removed from V and 4 bases from J, the gap between germline ends came to 9 bases. The CDR3 is made up of 12 amino acids. Germline V lookup: CDR1 LNHDA, CDR2 SQIVND (reference sequence). In nucleotides, the CDR3 is TGTGCCAGTAGTCTGGCGGGGTACGAGCAGTACTTC. It specifies CASSLAGYEQYF.

V gene TRBV2 combines with J gene TRBJ2-1, with 8 positions matching TRBD2. V lost 3 bases, J lost 6 bases, and 7 bases stayed unmatched. The CDR3 is made up of 15 amino acids. The germline V gene encodes CDR1 SNHLY and CDR2 FYNNEI. This chain's CDR3 is CASSEGERETNEQFF. The CDR3 DNA sequence: TGTGCCAGCAGTGAGGGGGAGCGGGAGACCAATGAGCAGTTCTTC.

The chain combines TRBV19 with TRBJ1-1; 8 bases fit TRBD1. The germline gives CDR1 LNHDA, CDR2 SQIVND (reference sequence). Losses at the gene ends were 7 bases for V and 2 bases for J; bases not matched to a gene: 6. The CDR3 totals 14 residues. CDR3 region: CASKYAGGNTEAFF. Here the CDR3 DNA reads TGTGCCAGTAAGTATGCAGGGGGCAACACTGAAGCTTTCTTT.

The genes are TRBV5-1 and TRBJ1-1, with a weak D call TRBD1 (6 bases). The CDR3 has 14 amino acids. Germline lookup yields CDR1 SGHRS and CDR2 YFSETQ. V shed 2 bases and J shed 0 bases, with 8 bases lying between them. The CDR3 DNA is TGCGCCAGCAGCTTCGGGACAATGAACACTGAAGCTTTCTTT. It is translated as CASSFGTMNTEAFF.

The CDR3 bases are TGTGCCAGCAGTCTAGACAGGGGGAGCTCACCCCTCCACTTT. This encodes CASSLDRGSSPLHF. The chain uses TRBV3-1 (or the pseudogene TRBV3-2) and TRBJ1-6; 9 bases line up with TRBD1. J was trimmed by 10 bases and V by 6 bases; bases with no gene match: 7. The CDR3 consists of 14 residues. Per the germline V gene, CDR1 is LGHDT and CDR2 is YNNKEL (reference sequence).

This clone was counted a few times. The chain links TRBV7-2 to TRBJ2-4; D remains unclear. The germline CDR1 and CDR2 sequences are SGHTA and FQGNSA. The CDR3 loop spans 14 amino acids. V was pared by 3 bases and J by 9 bases, with 15 bases between. For the CDR3, the DNA is TGTGCCAGCAGCTTGCCAACAGACTGGGGCATTCAGTACTTC. Residues: CASSLPTDWGIQYF.

This clone was detected only once. This chain uses TRBV27 with TRBJ1-5, with D possibly being TRBD1 (6 bases). CDR1 and CDR2 (germline): MNHEY, SMNVEV (reference sequence). Deletions cut 4 bases from V and 5 bases from J, with 21 bases between. This CDR3 comprises 17 residues. CDR3 coding DNA: TGTGCCAGCAGTTCCAATCGACGGGACAAGTGGGATCAGCCCCAGCATTTT. Protein: CASSSNRRDKWDQPQHF.

The J gene is TRBJ1-5, the V gene TRBV29-1; TRBD1 agrees at 9 bases. Germline V gene lookup returns CDR1 SQVTM and CDR2 ANQGSEA. This CDR3 comprises 13 residues. The V gene end was trimmed by 6 bases and the J gene end by 7 bases; junction bases not matched to a gene: 7. CDR3 sequence: CSVATGGGQPQHF. CDR3 nucleotide sequence: TGCAGCGTGGCGACAGGGGGGGGCCAGCCCCAGCATTTT.